This is a list of T cell receptor beta chains from one sample in a study of identifying expanded T cells in peripheral blood. Profiling relied on immunoSEQ multiplex PCR, and the TCRdb table lists in-frame clones only, not all of them. In the table there are 90,000 or so clones, approximately 83% of which are singletons. The sequenced sample consisted of blood. The source of these receptors is a person aged 18 to 75 in good health. CDR3s include the opening cysteine and the closing phenylalanine or tryptophan. Fields, in order: J gene, clone size, D gene, V gene, CDR3 DNA, CDR3 protein. A D gene is named only where the DNA matches it firmly. The size of a clone is reported for some rows only, either as once, few or many, or as a class for expanded clones.

TRBJ1-1 | - | - | TRBV29-1 | TGCAGCGTTGAGAGAGGGACCGACACTGAAGCTTTCTTT | CSVERGTDTEAFF
TRBJ2-7 | - | - | TRBV7-8 | TGTGCCAGCAGCCCGTCACGCCTCTCCTACGAGCAGTACTTC | CASSPSRLSYEQYF
TRBJ1-2 | few | TRBD1 | TRBV6-5 | TGTGCCAGCAGAGACAGGGGGCGTTTTGGAGGCTACACCTTC | CASRDRGRFGGYTF
TRBJ2-7 | - | - | TRBV15 | TGTGCCACCAGCAGCAATCTGGGATCCTACGAGCAGTACTTC | CATSSNLGSYEQYF
TRBJ2-1 | - | - | TRBV2 | TGTGCCAGCAGTCACACGACGGGGCGTCAAGGTGAGCAGTTCTTC | CASSHTTGRQGEQFF
TRBJ2-2 | - | - | TRBV5-6 | TGTGCCAGCAGTTACTGGCGCACTCCGGAGGGGGAGCTGTTTTTT | CASSYWRTPEGELFF
TRBJ2-7 | - | TRBD1 | TRBV11-3 | TGTGCCAGCAGCTCCTGGGACAGGAACTCCTACGAGCAGTACTTC | CASSSWDRNSYEQYF
TRBJ2-7 | - | TRBD1 | TRBV12-5 | TGTGCTAGTGCCTTAGGGACAGGGGGCCACGAGCAGTACTTC | CASALGTGGHEQYF
TRBJ1-1 | - | TRBD1 | TRBV7-6 | TGTGCCAGCAGCTTAGGGGACAGGGGTGCACAAGCTTTCTTT | CASSLGDRGAQAFF
TRBJ2-7 | - | - | TRBV6-5 | TGTGCCAGCAGACCGACAGGAGAATACGAGCAGTACTTC | CASRPTGEYEQYF
TRBJ1-5 | - | - | TRBV18 | TGTGCCAGCTCACCAATGTCCAGCAGGGACAATCAGCCCCAGCATTTT | CASSPMSSRDNQPQHF
TRBJ2-6 | - | TRBD1 | TRBV30 | TGTGCCTGGCCTCGGACAGGGAACTCAGGGGCCAACGTCCTGACTTTC | CAWPRTGNSGANVLTF
TRBJ2-7 | - | - | TRBV6-6 | TGTGCCAGCAGTTACTCTTGGGGTTTCTACGAGCAGTACTTC | CASSYSWGFYEQYF
TRBJ2-2 | - | - | TRBV6-5 | TGTGCCAGCAGCCCTAGTTGGGGGGAGCTGTTTTTT | CASSPSWGELFF
TRBJ1-6 | - | TRBD1 | TRBV19 | TGTGCCACCGCCGAGGGGGACAGGCGGTACTCACCCCTCCACTTT | CATAEGDRRYSPLHF
TRBJ1-1 | once | - | TRBV19 | TGTGCCAGTAGTCCCCTAGGAACTCAGGGTGGCACTGAAGCTTTCTTT | CASSPLGTQGGTEAFF
TRBJ1-3 | - | - | TRBV7-3 | TGTGCCAGCAGCTTCAAGGGGGGAAACACCATATATTTT | CASSFKGGNTIYF
TRBJ1-5 | - | - | TRBV15 | TGTGCCACCAGCAGAATCCTTATGGGTCAGCCCCAGCATTTT | CATSRILMGQPQHF
TRBJ1-4 | - | TRBD1 | TRBV5-1 | TGCGCCAGCAGCCTGGGACAGGGGGAAGAAAAACTGTTTTTT | CASSLGQGEEKLFF
TRBJ1-2 | - | - | TRBV5-1 | TGCGCCAGCAGCCCGACAGGACCTCAAGGCTACACCTTC | CASSPTGPQGYTF
TRBJ2-7 | - | - | TRBV5-4 | TGTGCCAGCAGCCTTCGGGGGGCAGGGGGCTACGAGCAGTACTTC | CASSLRGAGGYEQYF
TRBJ2-1 | - | - | TRBV4-3 | TGCGCCAGCAGCCAAGAGATATCAGAAGCGCTCAATGAGCAGTTCTTC | CASSQEISEALNEQFF
TRBJ1-1 | - | - | TRBV18 | TGTGCCAGCTCACCCAAGGGGCAATTGGACGCTGAAGCTTTCTTT | CASSPKGQLDAEAFF
TRBJ1-5 | - | - | TRBV2 | TGTGCCAGCAGTGATCAAGGGGGCAATCAGCCCCAGCATTTT | CASSDQGGNQPQHF
TRBJ1-1 | - | - | TRBV6-5 | TGTGCCAGCAGAAGACAGGAGGAGAACACTGAAGCTTTCTTT | CASRRQEENTEAFF
TRBJ2-5 | - | - | TRBV5-5 | TGTGCCAGCAGCTTTACGGCTAGTCCAAACACATATCAAGAGACCCAGTACTTC | CASSFTASPNTYQETQYF
TRBJ1-2 | - | TRBD1 | TRBV19 | TGTGCCAGTAGTAGATACGGACAGGCCCAAATGAATGGCTACACCTTC | CASSRYGQAQMNGYTF
TRBJ1-3 | - | - | TRBV19 | TGTGCCAGTAGTCCGGCTGTGTCTGGAAACACCATATATTTT | CASSPAVSGNTIYF
TRBJ1-1 | once | - | TRBV7-9 | TGTGCCAGCAGCCTAGGACTGGCTGAAGCTTTCTTT | CASSLGLAEAFF
TRBJ1-1 | - | - | TRBV6-6 | TGTGCCAGCAGTTACCAAAACACTGAAGCTTTCTTT | CASSYQNTEAFF